Following are 30 T cell receptor beta chains from one sample sequenced in a study of human T cells and chemical hapten exposure. This sample's time point: patch test 1, 2 weeks after DPC sensitization. Treatment reported: therapeutic diphenylcyclopropenone sensitization with weekly scalp DPC. TCRdb passed the RACE reads through MiXCR, listing each CDR3 protein once. This table holds approximately 71,000 distinct CDR3 sequences, about 9.1% found once. This material consisted of whole blood, taken in connection with sensitization to the hapten diphenylcyclopropenone (DPC). Source of these receptors: a woman between 40 and 50 years old with alopecia areata. Some clones in this sample may be carry-over from other donors' samples.

Comment on this clonotype: Just one base apart from a much larger clone, this may be a read error. This sequence joins TRBV19 and TRBJ1-1; tentative D call: TRBD1 (6 bases). V lost 5 bases to trimming and J lost 1 base, with 14 bases between them. The CDR3 extends over 15 amino acids. Germline loops: CDR1 LNHDA, CDR2 SQIVND (reference sequence). In DNA, the CDR3 is TGTGCCAGTAGTTCCCAGACAGGCAGGAACACTGAAGCTTTCTTT. Protein sequence: CASSSQTGRNTEAFF.

This clonotype was found a few times. V gene TRBV11-2 combines with J gene TRBJ1-1, with no clear D. CDR3 length equals 12 residues. The germline V gene has CDR1 SGHAT and CDR2 FQNNGV. V gave up 2 bases and J gave up 5 bases, with 6 bases separating them. The CDR3 DNA sequence: TGTGCCAGCAGCTTATCTTGGACTGAAGCTTTCTTT. This codes for CASSLSWTEAFF.

This chain links TRBV24-1 with TRBJ1-2; 9 bases align to TRBD1. Looked up from germline, CDR1 is KGHDR and CDR2 is SFDVKD. The V and J ends lost 7 bases and 6 bases, in that order; junction bases with no gene match: 2. The CDR3 has 12 amino acids. CDR3 coding DNA: TGTGCCACCAGGGGACAGGGCGATGGCTACACCTTC. It yields the protein CATRGQGDGYTF.

In this sample, this clonotype turned up a few times. One end of the junction is discordant with germline, which a read error may explain. The CDR3 DNA reads TGTGCCAGCAGCGTAGGGGCTAAGAGAGACTTC. It encodes CASSVGAKRDF. The rearrangement links TRBV9 to TRBJ2-7, with no clear D. CDR1 SGDLS and CDR2 YYNGEE come from the germline V gene. This CDR3 spans 11 amino acids. Variable domain in full (rest from reference TRBV9 and TRBJ2-7): DSGVTQTPKHLITATGQRVTLRCSPRSGDLSVYWYQQSLDQGLQFLIQYYNGEERAKGNILERFSAQQFPDLHSELNLSSLELGDSALYFCASSVGAKRDFGPGTRLTVT.

In its sample, this clonotype was seen many times. CDR3: CASSLQGKGGELFF. The CDR3, as DNA: TGTGCCAGCAGTCTACAGGGGAAGGGCGGGGAGCTGTTTTTT. The chain employs TRBV12-3 or TRBV12-4 and TRBJ2-2; 7 bases align to TRBD1. The CDR3 consists of 14 residues. The ends lost 5 bases at V and 7 bases at J; junction bases unmatched: 7.

This clonotype was picked up many times. The chain is built from TRBV18 and TRBJ1-5; D is uncertain. V was cut by 0 bases and J by 7 bases, with 4 bases left in between. CDR1 KGHSH and CDR2 LQKENI come from the germline V gene. The CDR3 is 12 residues long. CDR3 nucleotide sequence: TGTGCCAGCTCACCACCGGGACAGCCCCAGCATTTT. It specifies CASSPPGQPQHF.

This clonotype was seen ten or more times. V gene TRBV28 combines with J gene TRBJ2-2; a weak D match, TRBD1 (5 bases). Trimming removed 7 bases at V and 2 bases at J, with 17 bases between. The CDR3 runs 16 residues. Germline-derived CDR1 and CDR2 are MDHEN and SYDVKM. Here the CDR3 DNA reads TGTGCCAGCAAACTAAGGGGCACTCTAAACACCGGGGAGCTGTTTTTT. It is translated as CASKLRGTLNTGELFF. Together with reference TRBV28 and TRBJ2-2, the CDR3 gives the full variable domain: DVKVTQSSRYLVKRTGEKVFLECVQDMDHENMFWYRQDPGLGLRLIYFSYDVKMKEKGDIPEGYSVSREKKERFSLILESASTNQTSMYLCASKLRGTLNTGELFFGEGSRLTVL.

This clonotype was found many times. The chain's CDR3 is CASSTIRAGQSSGELFF. Written as DNA, the CDR3 is TGTGCCAGTAGTACCATACGAGCGGGACAATCTAGTGGGGAGCTGTTTTTT. The chain couples TRBV19 to TRBJ2-2; weak D call: TRBD2 (7 bases). This CDR3 has 17 residues. V lost 4 bases, J lost 8 bases, and 23 bases lay in between. Germline lookup yields CDR1 LNHDA and CDR2 SQIVND (reference sequence).

Notes on this clonotype: It may be a read error: a sequence one base away is much more abundant. This sequence joins TRBV27 and TRBJ2-5; 8 nucleotides align to TRBD1. The CDR3 is 15 amino acids. The J segment lost 4 bases and the V segment lost 5 bases, leaving 9 bases of the junction unmatched. The V gene's germline CDR1 is MNHEY and CDR2 SMNVEV (reference sequence). The CDR3 sequence: CASSEWYTGGETQYF. CDR3 DNA sequence: TGTGCCAGCAGTGAATGGTATACAGGGGGAGAGACCCAGTACTTC.

This clonotype was observed a few times. V usage is TRBV29-1 and J usage is TRBJ1-1, with D uncertain. V lost 4 bases, J lost 3 bases, and 9 bases lay in between. Germline V gene lookup returns CDR1 SQVTM and CDR2 ANQGSEA. There are 12 residues in the CDR3. DNA of the CDR3: TGCAGCGTTGCGACGGAGGACACTGAAGCTTTCTTT. Its protein is CSVATEDTEAFF.

This clonotype has a count of ten or more. The chain links TRBV7-2 to TRBJ1-3, with a weak D call TRBD1 (6 bases). Trimming pared 2 bases from V and 3 bases from J, leaving 14 bases between. This CDR3 is built from 16 residues. CDR1 is SGHTA and CDR2 is FQGNSA in the germline V gene. The CDR3 loop is CASSLSSGEVGNTIYF. The DNA for the CDR3 is TGTGCCAGCAGCTTATCCTCAGGGGAGGTTGGAAACACCATATATTTT.

This clonotype was seen repeatedly, ten times or more. The V call is TRBV9, the J call TRBJ1-2; D is possibly TRBD1 (5 bases). CDR1 and CDR2 from the germline V gene are SGDLS and YYNGEE. Trimming shortened V by 7 bases and J by 3 bases, and 7 bases separated the two germline ends. This CDR3 has 11 amino acids. The CDR3 loop reads CASSGHYGYTF. CDR3 coding DNA: TGTGCCAGCTCGGGACACTATGGCTACACCTTC.

This clonotype came up a few times. The rearrangement links TRBV7-9 to TRBJ2-4; the match to TRBD2 covers 9 bases. V was clipped by 2 bases and J by 5 bases; unmatched bases: 1. Germline loops: CDR1 SEHNR, CDR2 FQNEAQ (reference sequence). This CDR3 has 14 amino acids. The DNA of the CDR3 is TGTGCCAGCAGCTTACGCGGGGGGGAAAACATTCAGTACTTC. This sequence encodes CASSLRGGENIQYF.

This chain joins TRBV29-1 and TRBJ2-7; D is unclear. CDR1 is SQVTM, CDR2 ANQGSEA, per germline. There are 13 residues in the CDR3. Trimming took 2 bases from V and 7 from J, leaving 15 bases between them. The CDR3 nucleotides are TGCAGCGTTGAATTGAAATTGTTGGGGGAGCAGTACTTC. Translating gives CSVELKLLGEQYF.

For this clonotype: One base away lies a much larger clone, so this may be a sequencing read error. Since the CDR3 does not end with the conserved phenylalanine or tryptophan, this likely comes from a read error. V gene TRBV7-9 combines with J gene TRBJ2-3; D gene uncertain. Germline values: CDR1 SEHNR, CDR2 FQNEAQ (reference sequence). The V end was cut by 6 bases, the J end by 1 base, with 5 bases between. This CDR3 has 12 amino acids. The CDR3 protein is CASSARTDTQYS. The CDR3 bases are TGTGCCAGCAGTGCGCGCACAGATACGCAGTATTCT.

This clonotype was recorded many times. The rearrangement joins TRBV5-5 to TRBJ2-7, with TRBD1 matching 9 bases. The V and J ends lost 3 bases and 6 bases, in that order; junction bases with no gene match: 10. CDR3 size: 15 residues. Germline V gives CDR1 SGHKS, CDR2 YYEKEE (reference sequence). CDR3 sequence reads: CASSSRDRDMSEQYF. The CDR3 DNA sequence: TGTGCCAGCAGCTCCCGGGACAGGGATATGTCCGAGCAGTACTTC.

This clonotype appeared a few times. The chain has TRBV6-2 or TRBV6-3 and TRBJ2-5, with 8 bases aligning to TRBD1. This CDR3 has 13 residues. V shed 7 bases and J 4 bases; nucleotides not matched to a gene: 5. The germline gives CDR1 MNHEY, CDR2 SVGEGT. The DNA for the CDR3 is TGTGCCAGCAAGAGGACAGGGAGAGAGACCCAGTACTTC. This gives the protein CASKRTGRETQYF.

This chain connects TRBV4-3 to TRBJ1-4; D is possibly TRBD1 (6 bases). Germline V gene lookup returns CDR1 LGHNA and CDR2 YSLEER. V lost 6 bases and J 3 bases, leaving 20 bases between the germline ends. The CDR3 is made up of 17 amino acids. The CDR3 loop reads CASSTPARGSANEKLFF. The CDR3, as DNA: TGCGCCAGCAGTACCCCGGCCAGGGGCTCGGCTAATGAAAAACTGTTTTTT.

This clonotype has ten or more counts. This rearrangement joins TRBV7-9 to TRBJ1-2; D possibly corresponds to TRBD1 (6 bases). V lost 2 bases and J 4 bases, leaving 11 bases between the germline ends. This CDR3 comprises 14 residues. Looked up from germline, CDR1 is SEHNR and CDR2 is FQNEAQ (reference sequence). CDR3 amino acids: CASSLWGAGYGYTF. CDR3 bases: TGTGCCAGCAGCTTATGGGGGGCTGGCTATGGCTACACCTTC.

This clonotype was seen repeatedly, ten times or more. The chain joins TRBV27 to TRBJ2-5; TRBD1 aligns across 10 bases. Germline CDR1 reads MNHEY; CDR2 reads SMNVEV (reference sequence). The CDR3 spans 15 residues. V shed 6 bases, J shed 2 bases, and the junction held 6 bases outside the gene matches. The CDR3 DNA is TGTGCCAGCAGCTTAGACAGGGGGCGACAAGAGACCCAGTACTTC. Encoded protein: CASSLDRGRQETQYF.

This clonotype was counted at least ten times. This chain uses TRBV2 with TRBJ1-1; D is perhaps TRBD1 (5 bases). The CDR3 loop spans 14 amino acids. Germline values: CDR1 SNHLY, CDR2 FYNNEI. V was pared by 4 bases and J by 0 bases, with 9 bases between. The CDR3: CASSVTRVNTEAFF. DNA of the CDR3: TGTGCCAGCAGTGTAACCAGGGTGAACACTGAAGCTTTCTTT.

This clonotype was counted many times. The J gene is TRBJ1-4, the V gene TRBV27, with D possibly being TRBD1 (5 bases). From germline, CDR1 is MNHEY and CDR2 SMNVEV (reference sequence). CDR3 length: 14 amino acids. Trimming removed 2 bases from V and 6 bases from J, with 10 bases in between. CDR3 residues: CASSLGGWDEKLFF. DNA of the CDR3: TGTGCCAGCAGTTTAGGGGGGTGGGATGAAAAACTGTTTTTT. The full variable domain, with the rest looked up from reference TRBV27 and TRBJ1-4, is EAQVTQNPRYLITVTGKKLTVTCSQNMNHEYMSWYRQDPGLGLRQIYYSMNVEVTDKGDVPEGYKVSRKEKRNFPLILESPSPNQTSLYFCASSLGGWDEKLFFGSGTQLSVL.

This clonotype was detected many times. The chain has TRBV7-9 and TRBJ2-7; unclear D gene. V gave up 1 base and J gave up 6 bases, with 7 bases separating them. Germline loops: CDR1 SEHNR, CDR2 FQNEAQ (reference sequence). CDR3 size: 12 residues. The DNA of the CDR3 is TGTGCCAGCAGCTTAGGGCCCCGCGAGCAGTACTTC. Translated: CASSLGPREQYF.

This clonotype was found many times. The chain carries TRBV20-1 and TRBJ1-1; D not certain. Germline CDR1 and CDR2: DFQATT and SNEGSKA (reference sequence). The CDR3 contains 13 residues. The V and J ends lost 0 bases and 4 bases respectively, with 9 bases between them. CDR3 in DNA: TGCAGTGCTAGAGATGGGCGGGGCACTGAAGCTTTCTTT. Its protein product is CSARDGRGTEAFF.

This clonotype was observed many times. The V gene is TRBV4-3, the J gene TRBJ1-2, with D possibly being TRBD1 (6 bases). The CDR3 extends over 15 amino acids. Germline V gene sequence: CDR1 LGHNA, CDR2 YSLEER. Trimming cost V 5 bases and J 6 bases, with 19 bases left between them. The DNA for the CDR3 is TGCGCCAGCAGCTCCCCGGGGGCGAATTTAAATGGCTACACCTTC. As protein: CASSSPGANLNGYTF.

This clonotype appeared a few times. The J gene is TRBJ1-2, the V gene TRBV5-1; D remains ambiguous. V was cut by 5 bases and J by 1 base, with 15 bases left in between. There are 15 residues in the CDR3. Germline CDR1 is SGHRS and CDR2 is YFSETQ. For the CDR3, the DNA is TGCGCCAGCAGAAGAGACTGGGAAAATAACTATGGCTACACCTTC. Translation gives CASRRDWENNYGYTF.

This sequence joins TRBV5-8 and TRBJ1-1, with D tentatively TRBD1 (6 bases). The CDR3 has 13 residues. CDR1 is SGHTS, CDR2 YDEGEE, per germline. Deletions cut 4 bases from V and 8 bases from J, with 15 bases between. The CDR3 loop is CASSPRDKVEAFF. DNA of the CDR3: TGTGCCAGCAGCCCACGGGACAAGGTGGAAGCTTTCTTT.

This clonotype was picked up many times. The chain uses TRBV4-1 and TRBJ1-3; D gene unclear. Germline CDR1 is MGHRA and CDR2 is YSYEKL. The CDR3 consists of 16 residues. V gave up 4 bases and J gave up 0 bases, with 13 bases separating them. CDR3 protein: CASSLPPGSSGNTIYF. The CDR3 nucleotides read TGCGCCAGCAGCCTACCCCCTGGAAGCTCTGGAAACACCATATATTTT.

This clonotype was counted only a few times. The gene calls are TRBV11-2 and TRBJ2-4, with 10 bases lining up with TRBD1. V dropped 3 bases and J dropped 0; count of bases not matched to a gene: 2. The CDR3 has 16 residues. Germline CDR1 SGHAT, CDR2 FQNNGV. The CDR3 DNA reads TGTGCCAGCAGCTTGACAGGGGGCGCAGCCAAAAACATTCAGTACTTC. Its translation is CASSLTGGAAKNIQYF.

This clonotype was picked up many times. The CDR3 region is CASSPRLAGGLGNIQYF. For the CDR3, the DNA is TGTGCCAGCAGCCCAAGACTAGCGGGGGGGCTGGGGAACATTCAGTACTTC. The chain recombines TRBV6-6 with TRBJ2-4; TRBD2 matches 14 bases. Germline CDR1 MNHNY, CDR2 SVGAGI (reference sequence). The CDR3 spans 17 residues. V lost 6 bases and J lost 7; bases outside the gene matches: 11.